A single sample gave rise to the 10 T cell receptor beta chains below, sequenced in a study of blood T cell repertoires in COVID-19. Method: immunoSEQ multiplex PCR; TCRdb's copy keeps in-frame clones and lacks some. The sample lists about 14,000 clones; around 67% were seen once. The sequenced material came from peripheral blood. The receptors originated from a boy between 2 and 10 years old with active or convalescent COVID-19.

The rearrangement uses TRBV25-1 and TRBJ2-7, with a possible D match to TRBD1 (6 bases). Trimming left V 8 bases short and J 0 bases short, with 17 bases between. The CDR3 runs 15 residues. CDR1 and CDR2 from the germline V gene are MGHDK and SYGVNS. The CDR3 region is CASSRTAESSYEQYF. DNA of the CDR3: TGTGCCAGCTCAAGGACAGCCGAAAGCTCCTACGAGCAGTACTTC.

The V call is TRBV7-2, the J call TRBJ1-5; D is perhaps TRBD1 (6 bases). V lost 5 bases and J 3 bases, leaving 14 bases between the germline ends. The CDR3 runs to 15 residues. CDR1 and CDR2 (germline): SGHTA, FQGNSA. Here the CDR3 reads CASSPGVGNNQPQHF. The DNA for the CDR3 is TGTGCCAGCAGCCCAGGGGTCGGGAACAATCAGCCCCAGCATTTT.

This rearrangement joins TRBV5-4 to TRBJ2-7; D may be TRBD1 or TRBD2 (6 bases each). Per the germline V gene, CDR1 is SGHNT and CDR2 is YYREEE (reference sequence). CDR3 length: 13 residues. Trimming took off 4 bases at V and 6 bases at J, with 14 bases between the two ends. The CDR3 nucleotides read TGTGCCAGCAGCGTGGGGGGCGCCGGCGAGCAGTACTTC. Translated, it gives CASSVGGAGEQYF.

This chain uses TRBV27 with TRBJ2-3, with 7 bases matching TRBD1. There are 13 residues in the CDR3. From germline, CDR1 is MNHEY and CDR2 SMNVEV (reference sequence). Unmatched junction bases numbered 6, after V lost 6 bases and J lost 6 bases. The CDR3 here is CASRWDRGDTQYF. The CDR3, as DNA: TGTGCCAGCAGGTGGGACAGAGGTGATACGCAGTATTTT.

The chain couples TRBV6-6 to TRBJ2-3, with 7 nucleotides matching TRBD2. Per the germline V gene, CDR1 is MNHNY and CDR2 is SVGAGI (reference sequence). The CDR3 extends over 15 amino acids. V lost 6 bases, J lost 4 bases, and 10 bases stayed unmatched. The CDR3 nucleotides are TGTGCCAGCAGCCTAAGCGGGGTAGGGGCAGATACGCAGTATTTT. It specifies CASSLSGVGADTQYF.

This clone was recorded once. The chain carries TRBV3-1 (or the pseudogene TRBV3-2) and TRBJ2-3, with 11 positions matching TRBD2. In germline, CDR1 is LGHDT, CDR2 YNNKEL (reference sequence). V was clipped by 0 bases and J by 4 bases; unmatched bases: 9. The CDR3 spans 18 residues. DNA of the CDR3: TGTGCCAGCAGCCAAGATTGGGTAGCGGGGGGGGCGGCAGATACGCAGTATTTT. Translated: CASSQDWVAGGAADTQYF.

This clone was seen only once. The chain employs TRBV2 and TRBJ1-4, with TRBD1 as a possible D gene (5 bases). V gave up 6 bases and J gave up 8 bases, with 19 bases separating them. The CDR3 totals 15 residues. The germline V gene has CDR1 SNHLY and CDR2 FYNNEI. The CDR3 sequence is CASRRLQGYNEKLFF. The CDR3 region has the DNA TGTGCCAGCAGGCGCCTCCAGGGTTACAACGAAAAACTGTTTTTT.

The chain combines TRBV9 with TRBJ2-1, with 8 bases aligning to TRBD2. V shed 10 bases, J shed 0 bases, and the junction held 12 bases outside the gene matches. Germline CDR1 and CDR2: SGDLS and YYNGEE. The CDR3 is 16 residues long. The CDR3 DNA is TGTGCCCGCGGGGGGCCGGGCGGGGTCTCCTACAATGAGCAGTTCTTC. As protein: CARGGPGGVSYNEQFF.

The chain is built from TRBV14 and TRBJ1-1, with 7 positions matching TRBD1. The J segment lost 5 bases and the V segment lost 4 bases, leaving 10 bases of the junction unmatched. The germline V gene has CDR1 SGHDN and CDR2 FVKESK. The CDR3 runs to 15 residues. The CDR3 nucleotides read TGTGCCAGCAGCCCCTTGACAGGGATTAGGACTGAAGCTTTCTTT. Translation gives CASSPLTGIRTEAFF.

This sequence joins TRBV27 and TRBJ2-3, with a possible D match to TRBD1 (6 bases). This CDR3 region has 14 residues. Trimming left V 0 bases short and J 4 bases short, with 8 bases between. The germline CDR1 and CDR2 sequences are MNHEY and SMNVEV (reference sequence). Here the CDR3 reads CASSLSPGADTQYF. CDR3 DNA sequence: TGTGCCAGCAGTTTATCGCCAGGGGCAGATACGCAGTATTTT.